This T cell receptor (beta chain) was sequenced during a study of blood T cell repertoires in COVID-19. Study at large: The samples span acute and convalescent COVID-19 from the United States, Italy and Spain. Sample material is recorded as cDNA or gDNA derived from T cells, B-cell-depleted T cells, or PBMCs.

CDR3 length equals 18 residues. Per the germline V gene, CDR1 is SEHNR and CDR2 is FQNEAQ (reference sequence). The V segment lost 5 bases and the J segment 2 bases; nucleotides outside the gene matches: 14. In the authors' workflow: Reference gene primer amplification in the assay estimated nucleated cell counts. Using immunoSEQ multiplex PCR, the repertoire was profiled, and TCRdb retains in-frame clones only, with some absent. V and J calls and clone size are as listed in that table; D and trimming were resolved from the DNA. This table has roughly 210,000 clones, around 89% appearing once. The receptor's source is a man aged 65 to 85 with acute or convalescent COVID-19. This chain uses TRBV7-9 with TRBJ2-4, with 8 bases lining up with TRBD2. What was sequenced was peripheral blood. CDR3: CASSPDKLAVKTKNIQYF. The CDR3 DNA sequence: TGTGCCAGCAGCCCTGACAAACTAGCGGTAAAGACCAAAAACATTCAGTACTTC.